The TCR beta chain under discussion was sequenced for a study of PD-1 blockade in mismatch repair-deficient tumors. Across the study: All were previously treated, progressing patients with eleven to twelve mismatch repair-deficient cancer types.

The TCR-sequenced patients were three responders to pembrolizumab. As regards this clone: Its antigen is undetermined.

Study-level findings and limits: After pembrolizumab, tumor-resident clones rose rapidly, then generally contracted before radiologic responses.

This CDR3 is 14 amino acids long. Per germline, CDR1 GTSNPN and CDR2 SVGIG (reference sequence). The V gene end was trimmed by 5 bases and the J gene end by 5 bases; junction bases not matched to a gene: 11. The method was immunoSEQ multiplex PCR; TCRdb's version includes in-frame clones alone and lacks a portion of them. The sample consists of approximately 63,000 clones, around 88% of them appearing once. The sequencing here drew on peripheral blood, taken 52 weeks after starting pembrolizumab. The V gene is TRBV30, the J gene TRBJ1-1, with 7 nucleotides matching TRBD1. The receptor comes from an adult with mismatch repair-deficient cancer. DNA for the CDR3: TGTGCCTGGGCCAGGGGGGGCGCAGGTACTGAAGCTTTCTTT. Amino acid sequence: CAWARGGAGTEAFF.